These T cell receptor beta chains were read from a single sample in a study of cytomegalovirus exposure and HLA in healthy donors. Clones were sequenced by immunoSEQ multiplex PCR, and TCRdb holds only the in-frame ones, with some missing. This sample yields about 180,000 clones, of which 70% to 85% are seen a single time; 4.8% belongs to the top ten. The sample was PBMCs. The receptors originated from a man younger than 35 in good health and CMV-seronegative. Both conserved end residues are part of each CDR3. Fields, in order: D gene, J gene, clone size, V gene, CDR3 protein, CDR3 DNA. A D gene is named only where the DNA matches it firmly. Size is stated for part of the rows, as once, few or many counts, or as a class when the clone is expanded.

d_gene: NA
j_gene: TRBJ1-5
abundance: NA
v_gene: TRBV6-5
CDR3aa: CASSWGGHQPQHF
CDR3nt: TGTGCCAGCAGTTGGGGGGGTCATCAGCCCCAGCATTTT

d_gene: TRBD1
j_gene: TRBJ2-7
abundance: NA
v_gene: TRBV28
CDR3aa: CASSLGGQGRNEQYF
CDR3nt: TGTGCCAGCAGTTTAGGGGGACAGGGGAGGAACGAGCAGTACTTC

d_gene: NA
j_gene: TRBJ1-2
abundance: NA
v_gene: TRBV6-6
CDR3aa: CASSYTGKSGYTF
CDR3nt: TGTGCCAGCAGTTACACAGGAAAGTCCGGCTACACCTTC

d_gene: NA
j_gene: TRBJ1-3
abundance: NA
v_gene: TRBV7-2
CDR3aa: CASRETGYDGNTIYF
CDR3nt: TGTGCCAGCAGGGAAACAGGGTACGATGGAAACACCATATATTTT

d_gene: TRBD2
j_gene: TRBJ2-3
abundance: once
v_gene: TRBV27
CDR3aa: CASSLYGGNRDTQYF
CDR3nt: TGTGCCAGCAGTTTATACGGGGGGAATAGAGATACGCAGTATTTT

d_gene: NA
j_gene: TRBJ1-1
abundance: once
v_gene: TRBV10-3
CDR3aa: CAISDPRSPNTEAFF
CDR3nt: TGTGCCATCAGTGACCCTCGCAGTCCGAACACTGAAGCTTTCTTT

d_gene: TRBD2
j_gene: TRBJ2-7
abundance: NA
v_gene: TRBV5-5
CDR3aa: CASSLRLAGVGYEQYF
CDR3nt: TGTGCCAGCAGCTTGAGACTAGCGGGAGTCGGCTACGAGCAGTACTTC

d_gene: NA
j_gene: TRBJ1-1
abundance: NA
v_gene: TRBV19
CDR3aa: CASTPKTGTTEAFF
CDR3nt: TGTGCCAGTACCCCAAAGACAGGTACAACTGAAGCTTTCTTT

d_gene: NA
j_gene: TRBJ1-2
abundance: few
v_gene: TRBV6-1
CDR3aa: CASTPGVRGYTF
CDR3nt: TGTGCCAGCACCCCGGGGGTCCGGGGCTACACCTTC

d_gene: NA
j_gene: TRBJ2-7
abundance: NA
v_gene: TRBV30
CDR3aa: CAWRWSSYEQYF
CDR3nt: TGTGCCTGGAGATGGAGCTCCTACGAGCAGTACTTC

d_gene: NA
j_gene: TRBJ2-7
abundance: NA
v_gene: TRBV9
CDR3aa: CASSPRTSTYEQYF
CDR3nt: TGTGCCAGCAGCCCACGGACTTCCACCTACGAGCAGTACTTC

d_gene: NA
j_gene: TRBJ2-2
abundance: NA
v_gene: TRBV10-3
CDR3aa: CAISRTQDTGELFF
CDR3nt: TGTGCCATCAGCCGGACTCAAGACACCGGGGAGCTGTTTTTT

d_gene: NA
j_gene: TRBJ2-7
abundance: NA
v_gene: TRBV19
CDR3aa: CASSIREGYEQYF
CDR3nt: TGTGCCAGTAGTATACGAGAGGGCTACGAGCAGTACTTC

d_gene: NA
j_gene: TRBJ1-2
abundance: few
v_gene: TRBV6-1
CDR3aa: CASSERLEGYTF
CDR3nt: TGTGCCAGCAGTGAACGCTTAGAGGGCTACACCTTC

d_gene: TRBD1
j_gene: TRBJ2-1
abundance: NA
v_gene: TRBV7-9
CDR3aa: CASSGQGVLYNEQFF
CDR3nt: TGTGCCAGCAGCGGACAGGGGGTTTTATACAATGAGCAGTTCTTC

d_gene: NA
j_gene: TRBJ2-3
abundance: NA
v_gene: TRBV29-1
CDR3aa: CSVEVGSTDTQYF
CDR3nt: TGCAGCGTTGAAGTTGGCAGCACAGATACGCAGTATTTT

d_gene: NA
j_gene: TRBJ2-1
abundance: NA
v_gene: TRBV4-3
CDR3aa: CASSQDLGSSYNEQFF
CDR3nt: TGCGCCAGCAGCCAAGATCTGGGCAGCTCCTACAATGAGCAGTTCTTC

d_gene: NA
j_gene: TRBJ2-7
abundance: NA
v_gene: TRBV11-2
CDR3aa: CASSLGGIEQYF
CDR3nt: TGTGCCAGCAGCTTAGGAGGGATCGAGCAGTACTTC

d_gene: NA
j_gene: TRBJ2-1
abundance: NA
v_gene: TRBV5-4
CDR3aa: CASSLRDNNEQFF
CDR3nt: TGTGCCAGCAGCTTACGGGATAACAATGAGCAGTTCTTC

d_gene: NA
j_gene: TRBJ1-1
abundance: NA
v_gene: TRBV18
CDR3aa: CASSPPGGTTEAFF
CDR3nt: TGTGCCAGCTCACCACCTGGAGGGACCACTGAAGCTTTCTTT

d_gene: NA
j_gene: TRBJ1-1
abundance: NA
v_gene: TRBV10-3
CDR3aa: CAISQNRDIIEAFF
CDR3nt: TGTGCCATCAGTCAAAATCGGGACATTATTGAAGCTTTCTTT

d_gene: TRBD2
j_gene: TRBJ2-7
abundance: NA
v_gene: TRBV2
CDR3aa: CASSPGLGTYEQYF
CDR3nt: TGTGCCAGCAGTCCCGGACTAGGTACCTACGAGCAGTACTTC

d_gene: NA
j_gene: TRBJ1-5
abundance: NA
v_gene: TRBV21-1
CDR3aa: CASSKEGGGWPQHF
CDR3nt: TGTGCCAGCAGCAAAGAAGGCGGTGGATGGCCCCAGCATTTT

d_gene: NA
j_gene: TRBJ2-1
abundance: NA
v_gene: TRBV9
CDR3aa: CASSRDSAHEQFF
CDR3nt: TGTGCCAGCAGCAGAGACAGTGCCCATGAGCAGTTCTTC

d_gene: TRBD1
j_gene: TRBJ2-7
abundance: NA
v_gene: TRBV4-2
CDR3aa: CASSQERGQGRVEQYF
CDR3nt: TGTGCCAGCAGCCAAGAAAGGGGACAGGGACGCGTAGAGCAGTACTTC

d_gene: TRBD2
j_gene: TRBJ2-1
abundance: few
v_gene: TRBV28
CDR3aa: CASSLWSRLATYNEQFF
CDR3nt: TGTGCCAGCAGTTTATGGTCACGACTAGCGACTTACAATGAGCAGTTCTTC

d_gene: NA
j_gene: TRBJ2-7
abundance: NA
v_gene: TRBV18
CDR3aa: CASSPSRGAEEQYF
CDR3nt: TGTGCCAGCTCACCATCTCGGGGGGCGGAGGAGCAGTACTTC

d_gene: NA
j_gene: TRBJ2-3
abundance: once
v_gene: TRBV7-9
CDR3aa: CASSKTGTDTQYF
CDR3nt: TGTGCCAGCAGCAAGACAGGTACAGATACGCAGTATTTT

d_gene: NA
j_gene: TRBJ2-7
abundance: NA
v_gene: TRBV4-1
CDR3aa: CASSQDGTITYEQYF
CDR3nt: TGCGCCAGCAGCCAAGACGGGACAATTACCTACGAGCAGTACTTC

d_gene: TRBD1
j_gene: TRBJ2-2
abundance: NA
v_gene: TRBV11-3
CDR3aa: CASSFRQGAGELFF
CDR3nt: TGTGCCAGCAGCTTCCGACAGGGGGCCGGGGAGCTGTTTTTT

d_gene: TRBD1
j_gene: TRBJ2-1
abundance: NA
v_gene: TRBV7-2
CDR3aa: CASSHPGTAYNEQFF
CDR3nt: TGTGCCAGCAGCCACCCCGGGACAGCTTACAATGAGCAGTTCTTC

d_gene: TRBD1
j_gene: TRBJ2-1
abundance: NA
v_gene: TRBV7-9
CDR3aa: CASSPPGTGGPYNEQFF
CDR3nt: TGTGCCAGCAGCCCCCCCGGGACAGGAGGACCCTACAATGAGCAGTTCTTC

d_gene: NA
j_gene: TRBJ1-1
abundance: NA
v_gene: TRBV6-1
CDR3aa: CASSDPGTRLEAFF
CDR3nt: TGTGCCAGCAGTGATCCGGGGACACGCCTGGAAGCTTTCTTT

d_gene: TRBD1
j_gene: TRBJ1-1
abundance: NA
v_gene: TRBV7-9
CDR3aa: CSSSPKEGAVNTEAFF
CDR3nt: TGTTCCAGCAGCCCAAAGGAGGGGGCCGTGAACACTGAAGCTTTCTTT

d_gene: NA
j_gene: TRBJ2-7
abundance: once
v_gene: TRBV6-5
CDR3aa: CASSFRTSAMPYEQYF
CDR3nt: TGTGCCAGCAGTTTCCGGACATCAGCGATGCCCTACGAGCAGTACTTC

d_gene: NA
j_gene: TRBJ2-5
abundance: few
v_gene: TRBV19
CDR3aa: CASSLQTQETQYF
CDR3nt: TGTGCCAGTAGTTTACAGACCCAAGAGACCCAGTACTTC

d_gene: NA
j_gene: TRBJ1-2
abundance: NA
v_gene: TRBV30
CDR3aa: CAWSRGDGYTF
CDR3nt: TGTGCCTGGAGTCGGGGGGATGGCTACACCTTC

d_gene: NA
j_gene: TRBJ1-1
abundance: NA
v_gene: TRBV7-7
CDR3aa: CASSALVNTEAFF
CDR3nt: TGTGCTAGCAGCGCGTTAGTGAACACTGAAGCTTTCTTT

d_gene: TRBD1
j_gene: TRBJ2-7
abundance: NA
v_gene: TRBV6-1
CDR3aa: CASSEAAGGFAYEQYF
CDR3nt: TGTGCCAGCAGTGAAGCGGCAGGGGGATTCGCCTACGAGCAGTACTTC

d_gene: TRBD2
j_gene: TRBJ2-1
abundance: NA
v_gene: TRBV15
CDR3aa: CATRRGRSGLADNEQFF
CDR3nt: TGTGCCACCAGACGAGGACGGTCGGGACTAGCGGACAATGAGCAGTTCTTC

d_gene: TRBD1
j_gene: TRBJ2-5
abundance: once
v_gene: TRBV4-1
CDR3aa: CASSQDGQGQETQYF
CDR3nt: TGCGCCAGCAGCCAAGATGGACAGGGGCAAGAGACCCAGTACTTC

d_gene: TRBD2
j_gene: TRBJ2-7
abundance: NA
v_gene: TRBV13
CDR3aa: CASSPLAGDVYEQYF
CDR3nt: TGTGCCAGCAGCCCCCTTGCGGGGGACGTCTACGAGCAGTACTTC

d_gene: TRBD1
j_gene: TRBJ1-5
abundance: few
v_gene: TRBV28
CDR3aa: CASRRTGGGNQPQHF
CDR3nt: TGTGCCAGCAGGCGGACAGGGGGCGGCAATCAGCCCCAGCATTTT

d_gene: NA
j_gene: TRBJ1-5
abundance: few
v_gene: TRBV4-1
CDR3aa: CASSQEAGSGKPQHF
CDR3nt: TGCGCCAGCAGCCAAGAAGCAGGGTCGGGTAAGCCCCAGCATTTT

d_gene: NA
j_gene: TRBJ2-7
abundance: NA
v_gene: TRBV5-1
CDR3aa: CASSHRGRTGREVSYEQYF
CDR3nt: TGCGCCAGCAGTCATCGTGGGAGGACAGGGAGGGAGGTTTCCTACGAGCAGTACTTC

d_gene: NA
j_gene: TRBJ1-3
abundance: NA
v_gene: TRBV19
CDR3aa: CASSIRYRIGNTIYF
CDR3nt: TGTGCCAGTAGTATACGGTACAGAATTGGAAACACCATATATTTT

d_gene: TRBD1
j_gene: TRBJ2-7
abundance: NA
v_gene: TRBV19
CDR3aa: CASRITGGSYEQYF
CDR3nt: TGTGCCAGTAGAATCACAGGGGGCTCCTACGAGCAGTACTTC

d_gene: NA
j_gene: TRBJ2-7
abundance: once
v_gene: TRBV28
CDR3aa: CASRPDWGVYEQYF
CDR3nt: TGTGCCAGCAGGCCCGACTGGGGCGTTTACGAGCAGTACTTC

d_gene: NA
j_gene: TRBJ1-1
abundance: NA
v_gene: TRBV11-2
CDR3aa: CASSLDPQGFTEAFF
CDR3nt: TGTGCCAGCAGCTTAGACCCCCAGGGTTTCACTGAAGCTTTCTTT

d_gene: NA
j_gene: TRBJ1-2
abundance: NA
v_gene: TRBV7-9
CDR3aa: CASSLSTRVFGYTF
CDR3nt: TGTGCCAGCAGCCTCAGTACACGTGTTTTTGGCTACACCTTC

d_gene: TRBD2
j_gene: TRBJ2-7
abundance: NA
v_gene: TRBV15
CDR3aa: CATSRDSGSSNEQYF
CDR3nt: TGTGCCACCAGCAGAGATAGCGGGAGCAGCAACGAGCAGTACTTC

d_gene: NA
j_gene: TRBJ1-2
abundance: NA
v_gene: TRBV2
CDR3aa: CASSGRPEVGYTF
CDR3nt: TGTGCCAGCAGTGGCCGCCCCGAGGTAGGCTACACCTTC

d_gene: NA
j_gene: TRBJ2-5
abundance: NA
v_gene: TRBV7-9
CDR3aa: CASSFGERETQYF
CDR3nt: TGTGCCAGCAGCTTTGGAGAGCGGGAGACCCAGTACTTC

d_gene: NA
j_gene: TRBJ2-1
abundance: NA
v_gene: TRBV28
CDR3aa: CASSFRHSFSYNEQFF
CDR3nt: TGTGCCAGCAGTTTTAGACACTCGTTCTCCTACAATGAGCAGTTCTTC

d_gene: TRBD2
j_gene: TRBJ2-1
abundance: NA
v_gene: TRBV15
CDR3aa: CATSVGAGVSYNEQFF
CDR3nt: TGTGCCACCAGTGTAGGAGCGGGAGTATCCTACAATGAGCAGTTCTTC